The source of this T cell receptor beta chain is a study of shared clonotypes between healthy human individuals. Each of the donors was a healthy adult who was HIV-negative and had not had a recent acute infection or vaccination. Notes on this clone: At the DNA level, this CDR3 is encoded by other sequences in the same sample as well.

Generated by immunoSEQ multiplex PCR, the TCRdb table keeps only in-frame clones and is missing some. The top ten hold 12% of the sample, which has a few hundred thousand clones, roughly three quarters seen once. This TCR was sampled from a woman aged 40 to 50 in good health. Some clones in this sample may be carry-over from other donors' samples. Sequenced input: PBMCs.

DNA of the CDR3: TGTGCCAGCAGCTTGACCGGCAACACTGAAGCTTTCTTT. This codes for CASSLTGNTEAFF. The chain uses TRBV7-9 and TRBJ1-1, with D hard to call. CDR1 and CDR2 (germline): SEHNR, FQNEAQ (reference sequence). The CDR3 sequence is 13 residues long. V gave up 3 bases and J gave up 2 bases, with 7 bases separating them.